These 10 T cell receptor beta chains share one sample of origin, sequenced in a study of shared clonotypes between healthy human individuals. The assay was immunoSEQ multiplex PCR, and TCRdb's table has in-frame clones only and misses some. The sample carries about 2 million clones, 90% to 95% recorded once. Sequencing was performed on naive CD4+ T cells sorted from blood. The subset was: CD45RA+ positively selected. These receptors all stem from a man aged 18 to 35 in good health.

This chain links TRBV18 with TRBJ1-1; no definite D call. Trimming took off 4 bases at V and 1 base at J, with 10 bases between the two ends. The length of the CDR3 is 14 residues. Germline V lookup: CDR1 KGHSH, CDR2 LQKENI. CDR3 amino acids: CASSLGTKNTEAFF. CDR3 in DNA: TGTGCCAGCTCACTCGGCACGAAGAACACTGAAGCTTTCTTT.

The rearrangement links TRBV12-5 to TRBJ2-7; a weak D match, TRBD1 (5 bases). The CDR3 consists of 15 residues. CDR1 LGHNT and CDR2 FRNRAP come from the germline V gene. The V gene lost 5 bases and the J gene lost 3 bases, with 17 bases spanning the gap. The CDR3 reads CASGRKSGPDYEQYF. As DNA, the CDR3 is TGTGCTAGTGGTCGCAAATCAGGGCCGGACTACGAGCAGTACTTC.

This chain joins TRBV6-7 and TRBJ2-7; 7 nucleotides agree with TRBD1. TRBV6-7 is marked as an open reading frame, function uncertain. The V gene end was trimmed by 3 bases and the J gene end by 3 bases; junction bases not matched to a gene: 11. The CDR3 extends over 16 amino acids. This CDR3 is CASSYLPGQRYYEQYF. The CDR3 nucleotides read TGTGCCAGCAGTTATCTCCCGGGACAGAGATACTACGAGCAGTACTTC.

The chain carries TRBV2 and TRBJ2-5; D may be TRBD2 (6 bases). The germline CDR1 and CDR2 sequences are SNHLY and FYNNEI. The CDR3 is made up of 14 amino acids. Trimming removed 7 bases at V and 2 bases at J, with 14 bases between. The CDR3 nucleotides read TGTGCCAGCACCTACCACGGGGGTCAAGAGACCCAGTACTTC. Its translation: CASTYHGGQETQYF.

This clone is a singleton in its sample. The chain joins TRBV28 to TRBJ1-5, with 7 bases lining up with TRBD1. The CDR3 is made up of 12 amino acids. Looked up from germline, CDR1 is MDHEN and CDR2 is SYDVKM. V shed 10 bases, J shed 4 bases, and the junction held 4 bases outside the gene matches. The CDR3 protein is CATGTENQPQHF. The CDR3 DNA reads as TGTGCCACCGGGACAGAGAATCAGCCCCAGCATTTT.

V is TRBV7-9 and J is TRBJ2-1, with D possibly matching TRBD1 (6 bases). The CDR3 contains 16 residues. V was trimmed by 5 bases and J by 2 bases, leaving 16 bases between them. Germline V gene lookup returns CDR1 SEHNR and CDR2 FQNEAQ (reference sequence). The CDR3 is CASSPAGGRTYNEQFF. The CDR3 coding sequence is TGTGCCAGCAGCCCGGCTGGGGGCCGAACCTACAATGAGCAGTTCTTC.

The J gene is TRBJ1-4, the V gene TRBV6-6, with TRBD1 as a possible D gene (5 bases). The CDR3 contains 15 residues. V was trimmed by 0 bases and J by 0 bases, leaving 5 bases between them. Germline CDR1 and CDR2: MNHNY and SVGAGI (reference sequence). The CDR3 DNA reads as TGTGCCAGCAGTTACTCGACAGCAACTAATGAAAAACTGTTTTTT. Its protein is CASSYSTATNEKLFF.

This clone was seen just once. CDR3 coding DNA: TGCAGGAAAACTAGCGGGGAGAACACCGGGGAGCTGTTTTTT. Its translation is CRKTSGENTGELFF. This chain joins TRBV29-1 and TRBJ2-2; 10 bases are a match to TRBD2. CDR1 is SQVTM and CDR2 is ANQGSEA in the germline V gene. This CDR3 is built from 14 residues.

This chain uses TRBV7-2 with TRBJ2-3; 13 bases map to TRBD2. V lost 10 bases and J lost 1; bases outside the gene matches: 5. This CDR3 has 15 amino acids. Germline V gives CDR1 SGHTA, CDR2 FQGNSA. This CDR3 is CAKEGLAGRTDTQYF. DNA for the CDR3: TGTGCCAAAGAGGGACTAGCGGGGCGCACAGATACGCAGTATTTT.

The chain uses TRBV28 and TRBJ1-1, with TRBD1 identical over 8 bases. This CDR3 has 15 residues. V was clipped by 3 bases and J by 2 bases; unmatched bases: 5. Germline CDR1 MDHEN, CDR2 SYDVKM. CDR3 sequence: CASSFDRGPNTEAFF. CDR3 bases: TGTGCCAGCAGTTTCGACAGGGGACCCAACACTGAAGCTTTCTTT.